The sequence of this T cell receptor (beta chain) was determined in a study of T cells after yellow fever vaccination. Across the study: When fractions had low cell numbers, they were prepared with SMART-Seq v4 Ultra Low Input.

As to this clonotype: Antigen: not known.

Study-level findings and limits: The secondary T-cell response peaked on day 5, not day 15, but was weaker. There was a possibility that FACS-sorted repertoires contained abundant clonotypes contaminating from the bulk population.

Trimming left V 4 bases short and J 1 base short, with 11 bases between. Germline V lookup: CDR1 SGHRS, CDR2 YFSETQ. The CDR3 totals 14 residues. TCR cDNA, made by 5'RACE template switching, carried an added universal primer site and UMIs. TCRdb re-derived calls from the 5' RACE reads in MiXCR, one entry per CDR3 protein. The table lists 450,000 to 550,000 distinct CDR3 sequences, 15% to 20% of them singletons. The gene calls are TRBV5-1 and TRBJ1-1; D not resolved. The origin of this receptor is a man aged 25-45 years who received the YFV17D yellow fever vaccine. Specimen: PBMCs, collected 15 days after the yellow fever booster vaccination. CDR3 amino acids: CASSPRNSNTEAFF. The CDR3 DNA is TGCGCCAGCAGCCCCAGGAATTCGAACACTGAAGCTTTCTTT. The full variable domain, its missing parts supplied by reference TRBV5-1 and TRBJ1-1, is KAGVTQTPRYLIKTRGQQVTLSCSPISGHRSVSWYQQTPGQGLQFLFEYFSETQRNKGNFPGRFSGRQFSNSRSEMNVSTLELGDSALYLCASSPRNSNTEAFFGQGTRLTVV.